These 27 T cell receptor beta chains came from one sample sequenced in a study of tumor and adjacent non-tumor tissue in lung cancer. TCRbeta libraries were built with three rounds of nested PCR, modified from ARM-PCR. TCRdb fed the multiplex PCR reads into MiXCR, producing one record per CDR3 protein. Found here are 90,000 to 100,000 distinct CDR3 sequences, 80% of them singletons; the top ten hold about 29%. The template was RNA from unsorted bulk tissue. Distant lung tissue was collected more than 3 cm away from the tumor edge. Sequenced sample: distant non-tumor lung tissue. These receptors originate from a man between 60 and 75 years old with small cell lung cancer.

On this clonotype: This may be a read error: a much more frequent sequence differs by one nucleotide. V is TRBV20-1 and J is TRBJ2-5, with TRBD1 identical over 11 bases. The germline V gene encodes CDR1 DFQATT and CDR2 SNEGSKA (reference sequence). The CDR3 totals 17 residues. V shed 5 bases, J shed 2 bases, and the junction held 13 bases outside the gene matches. The CDR3 DNA follows: TGCAGTGCTCAAGATTGGTGGGGACAGGGGGATCAAGAGACCCAGTACTTC. Translation gives CSAQDWWGQGDQETQYF.

CDR3 region: CASCSSTSGTSYEQYF. The DNA of the CDR3 is TGTGCCAGCTGTTCAAGTACTAGCGGGACTTCCTACGAGCAGTACTTC. The V call is TRBV6-5, the J call TRBJ2-7, with 10 bases lining up with TRBD2. The V segment lost 8 bases and the J segment 1 base; nucleotides outside the gene matches: 11. This CDR3 has 16 residues. Germline V gene data show CDR1 as MNHEY and CDR2 as SVGAGI.

This clonotype was detected ten times or more. The genes are TRBV2 and TRBJ2-1; D possibly corresponds to TRBD2 (6 bases). Trimming pared 9 bases from V and 0 bases from J, leaving 15 bases between. Germline lookup yields CDR1 SNHLY and CDR2 FYNNEI. The CDR3 contains 15 residues. The DNA for the CDR3 is TGTGCCAGTTCGACTAGAGGGAGCTCCTACAATGAGCAGTTCTTC. Translation: CASSTRGSSYNEQFF.

Points on this clonotype: A junction boundary mismatches the germline segment, possibly from a read error. This chain connects TRBV20-1 to TRBJ1-2; D not certain. In germline, CDR1 is DFQATT, CDR2 SNEGSKA (reference sequence). The CDR3 length is 11 residues. CDR3 region: CSAKIDYGYAF. CDR3 in DNA: TGCAGTGCTAAAATAGACTATGGCTACGCCTTC.

About this clonotype itself: One base away lies a much larger clone, so this may be a sequencing read error. This chain joins TRBV5-1 and TRBJ2-2, with D possibly matching TRBD1 (6 bases). Trimming cost V 4 bases and J 5 bases, with 12 bases left between them. From germline, CDR1 is SGHRS and CDR2 YFSETQ. This CDR3 spans 14 amino acids. CDR3 DNA sequence: TGCGCCAGCAGCCCGAGACAGGCAACCGGGGAGCTGTTTTTT. Translated: CASSPRQATGELFF. Using reference TRBV5-1 and TRBJ2-2 for the parts outside the CDR3, the full variable domain is KAGVTQTPRYLIKTRGQQVTLSCSPISGHRSVSWYQQTPGQGLQFLFEYFSETQRNKGNFPGRFSGRQFSNSRSEMNVSTLELGDSALYLCASSPRQATGELFFGEGSRLTVL.

Concerning this clonotype itself: The junction departs from germline at one end; a sequencing error may be responsible. The rearrangement links TRBV11-2 to TRBJ2-7, with D uncertain. The CDR3 consists of 12 residues. Germline assignment: CDR1 SGHAT and CDR2 FQNNGV. CDR3 region: CASSPTYGEHYF. The DNA for the CDR3 is TGTGCCAGCAGCCCGACCTATGGCGAGCACTACTTC.

As for this clonotype: An end of the junction does not agree with germline; a read error may underlie this. The chain couples TRBV11-2 to TRBJ1-1, with unresolved D. CDR1 is SGHAT, CDR2 FQNNGV, per germline. The CDR3 runs 15 residues. CDR3 in DNA: TGTGCCAGTAGCCTAGCAGCAGGAATGAACACTGAAGTTTTCTTT. Its translation is CASSLAAGMNTEVFF.

Concerning this clonotype itself: A read error may account for a junction end that differs from germline. The chain carries TRBV12-3 or TRBV12-4 and TRBJ1-6; a weak D match, TRBD1 (5 bases). The CDR3 is 13 amino acids. The CDR3, as DNA: TGTGCCAGTAGTTTATCGACAGCCAGAGCCCTCCACTTT. This sequence encodes CASSLSTARALHF.

A note on this clonotype: An end of the junction does not agree with germline; a read error may underlie this. V gene TRBV6-5 combines with J gene TRBJ2-2, with D possibly TRBD2 on 6 matching bases. Germline V gives CDR1 MNHEY, CDR2 SVGAGI. The CDR3 is 16 residues long. In nucleotides, the CDR3 is TGTGCTAGCAGACCCTGGCGGGATGATTCTACCGGGGATCTGTTTTTT. Encoded protein: CASRPWRDDSTGDLFF.

Turning to this clonotype: The junction does not match germline at one end; this may be a read error. V and J are TRBV12-3 or TRBV12-4 and TRBJ2-5; no definite D call. The CDR3 has 15 residues. CDR3 in amino acids: CAISLPGRNQETQYF. The DNA for the CDR3 is TGTGCCATCAGTTTACCCGGACGAAACCAAGAGACCCAGTACTTC.

The V gene is TRBV10-3, the J gene TRBJ1-1; D might be TRBD1 (5 bases). This CDR3 region has 14 residues. Germline CDR1 and CDR2: ENHRY and SYGVKD. Deletions cut 4 bases from V and 10 bases from J, with 19 bases between. The CDR3 bases are TGTGCCATCAGTGTGGGACTGGAGACAGCTGGAGCTTTCTTT. This translates into CAISVGLETAGAFF.

J is TRBJ1-5 and V is TRBV28, with D perhaps TRBD1 (6 bases). The J call may not be correct, given that the DNA end is closer to TRBJ2-3. From germline, CDR1 is MDHEN and CDR2 SYDVKM. The CDR3 extends over 14 amino acids. CDR3 nucleotide sequence: TGTGCCAGCAGTTGGACAGATAGCAATCAGCCCCAGTATTTT. Amino acid sequence: CASSWTDSNQPQYF.

For this clonotype: A much larger clone differs from this one at a single base, so this may be a read error. The chain combines TRBV7-9 with TRBJ2-2; 7 positions agree with TRBD2. Germline values: CDR1 SEHNR, CDR2 FQNEAQ (reference sequence). This CDR3 contains 16 residues. The CDR3 is CASSLRYSGNSGELFF. The CDR3 nucleotides are TGTGCCAGCAGCTTAAGATACAGCGGGAACTCCGGGGAGCTGTTTTTT.

With respect to this clonotype: At one of its ends the junction is not consistent with the germline gene, which may arise from a read error. The gene calls are TRBV7-8 and TRBJ2-5; D is unclear. The CDR3 has 13 amino acids. CDR1 is SGHVS and CDR2 is FQNEAQ in the germline V gene. The CDR3 protein is CASSFDIQETLYF. The CDR3 DNA is TGTGCCAGCAGCTTCGACATACAAGAGACCCTGTACTTC.

The chain is built from TRBV12-3 or TRBV12-4 and TRBJ2-4; 9 bases map to TRBD2. J was trimmed by 14 bases and V by 8 bases; bases with no gene match: 10. This CDR3 is 12 amino acids long. CDR3 in DNA: TGTGCCAGCTCTCGACTAGCGGCAGTGAAGTACTTC. Residues: CASSRLAAVKYF.

The rearrangement uses TRBV20-1 and TRBJ2-7; maybe TRBD2 (5 bases). CDR3 length equals 14 residues. V was clipped by 4 bases and J by 7 bases, with 20 bases between them. Germline loops: CDR1 DFQATT, CDR2 SNEGSKA (reference sequence). The CDR3 bases are TGCAGTGCTAAATCTAGAGGGAGTTTGCATGAGCAGTACTTC. Translation gives CSAKSRGSLHEQYF.

Comments on this clonotype: At one end, the junction sequence differs from germline, possibly due to a read error. The rearrangement uses TRBV4-2 and TRBJ1-3; the match to TRBD1 covers 7 bases. This CDR3 contains 15 residues. Germline CDR1 is LGHNA and CDR2 is YNFKEQ. The CDR3 DNA reads as TGTGCCAGGAGCCTCATGACAGGGAACACAAACACCATATATTTT. Its protein product is CARSLMTGNTNTIYF.

This clonotype was seen only a few times. A much bigger clone sits one base away, suggesting this may be a read error. The chain employs TRBV6-5 and TRBJ2-1; D possibly matches TRBD1 or TRBD2 (5 bases each). The CDR3 contains 16 residues. From germline, CDR1 is MNHEY and CDR2 SVGAGI. The CDR3 bases are TGTACCAGCACCTTAATGGGCCTCGGGACCGACAATGAGCAGTTCTTC. As protein: CTSTLMGLGTDNEQFF.

As to this clonotype: The germline gene is not matched at one end of the junction; a read error may be the cause. V is TRBV29-1 and J is TRBJ2-1; TRBD2 might be the D (6 bases). CDR1 is SQVTM and CDR2 is ANQGSEA in the germline V gene. The CDR3 is made up of 16 amino acids. In nucleotides, the CDR3 is TGCAGTGCCTGGGGCAGGGAGGAGTTGACCTACAATGTGCAGTTCTTC. Protein sequence: CSAWGREELTYNVQFF.

Of note for this clonotype: At one end the junction does not follow the germline gene, possibly because of a read error. J is TRBJ2-1 and V is TRBV11-2, with TRBD2 matching 10 bases. In germline, CDR1 is SGHAT, CDR2 FQNNGV. The CDR3 loop spans 18 amino acids. The CDR3 nucleotides are TGTACCAGCAGCTTAGGAGTAGCGGGGGGCTACTGCTACAATGAGCAGTTCTTC. This gives the protein CTSSLGVAGGYCYNEQFF.

This clonotype was seen a few times. V usage is TRBV20-1 and J usage is TRBJ2-1; possibly TRBD2 for D (6 bases). Germline-derived CDR1 and CDR2 are DFQATT and SNEGSKA (reference sequence). V was clipped by 6 bases and J by 4 bases, with 19 bases between them. The CDR3 contains 15 residues. The CDR3 region has the DNA TGCAGTGCCATGGGCCCGGGGGAGAGATACAATGAGCAGTTCTTC. Amino acids: CSAMGPGERYNEQFF.

With regard to this clonotype: The junction departs from germline at one end; a sequencing error may be responsible. The rearrangement uses TRBV11-2 and TRBJ2-2; D is tentatively TRBD1 or TRBD2 (6 bases each). The CDR3 totals 14 residues. The V gene's germline CDR1 is SGHAT and CDR2 FQNNGV. This chain's CDR3 is CASRGTRNAGEMFF. CDR3 bases: TGTGCCAGCCGCGGGACAAGGAACGCCGGGGAGATGTTTTTT.

A word on this clonotype: Germline is not matched at one junction end, which may reflect a read error. This chain connects TRBV29-1 to TRBJ2-7; TRBD1 or TRBD2 may be the D gene (5 bases each). Germline CDR1 SQVTM, CDR2 ANQGSEA. This CDR3 contains 15 residues. The CDR3 loop is CGVTPGTGPTYEQYF. The CDR3 nucleotides read TGCGGCGTTACTCCCGGGACGGGGCCTACCTACGAGCAGTACTTC.

Regarding this clonotype: Since the CDR3 does not end with the conserved phenylalanine or tryptophan, this likely comes from a read error. V usage is TRBV11-2 and J usage is TRBJ2-7; D gene unclear. Germline lookup yields CDR1 SGHAT and CDR2 FQNNGV. The CDR3 is made up of 12 amino acids. The CDR3 sequence: CTSSSTYGEQYS. The CDR3 DNA is TGTACCAGCAGCTCGACCTATGGCGAGCAGTACTCC.

This clonotype has only a few counts. The chain uses TRBV7-3 and TRBJ2-6; perhaps TRBD1 as D (5 bases). The CDR3 consists of 16 residues. CDR1 and CDR2 (germline): SGHTA, FQGTGA. Trimming took off 1 base at V and 4 bases at J, with 11 bases between the two ends. In DNA form, the CDR3 reads TGTGCCAGCAGCTTAATTTCAGGGATCGGGGCCAACGTCCTGACTTTC. Protein: CASSLISGIGANVLTF.

To note about this clonotype: One end of the junction fails to match germline, which may point to a read error. V is TRBV4-1 and J is TRBJ1-2; D uncertain. Germline CDR1 reads MGHRA; CDR2 reads YSYEKL. The CDR3 is 15 residues long. The CDR3 bases are TGCGCCAGGAGCCGATGGGAGTCCGACTCCTATGGCTACACCTTC. Amino acid sequence: CARSRWESDSYGYTF.

By share, this clonotype ranks as medium-sized. The V gene is TRBV11-2, the J gene TRBJ2-3, with no clear D. CDR1 and CDR2 (germline): SGHAT, FQNNGV. This CDR3 contains 14 residues. Trimming removed 1 base from V and 3 bases from J, with 8 bases in between. The CDR3 is CASSLAGETDTQYF. CDR3 nucleotides: TGTGCCAGCAGCTTAGCGGGTGAAACAGATACGCAGTATTTT.